These 12 T cell receptor beta chains came from one sample sequenced in a study of blood T cells in healthy people across ages. Combining a sample-barcoded 5' primer with a J-beta primer mix, a second PCR ran for 7 to 11 cycles. TCRdb redid the calling of the 5' RACE reads with MiXCR, one entry per CDR3 protein. The sample comprises some 1.5 million distinct CDR3 sequences, about 30% of which are singletons, and about 8% rests with the top ten. Sequencing used blood. The receptors were gathered from a woman in her twenties or thirties in good health.

This clonotype has at least ten counts. The rearrangement uses TRBV9 and TRBJ2-1; a weak D match, TRBD2 (5 bases). The CDR3 contains 15 residues. Germline CDR1 and CDR2: SGDLS and YYNGEE. V lost 4 bases to trimming and J lost 10 bases, with 21 bases between them. The CDR3 here is CASSLTISGPGEQFF. CDR3 coding DNA: TGTGCCAGCAGCCTAACTATCTCGGGTCCGGGGGAGCAGTTCTTC.

The chain links TRBV29-1 to TRBJ2-3; D gene uncertain. CDR3 length equals 11 residues. CDR1 SQVTM and CDR2 ANQGSEA come from the germline V gene. V lost 4 bases and J lost 4, with 6 bases in between. This chain's CDR3 is CSVGRPDTQYF. DNA of the CDR3: TGCAGCGTTGGACGTCCAGATACGCAGTATTTT.

About this clonotype: It is likely a read error, because the conserved phenylalanine at the end of the CDR3 is missing. The V gene is TRBV14, the J gene TRBJ1-6; D is uncertain. This CDR3 comprises 16 residues. Germline V gives CDR1 SGHDN, CDR2 FVKESK. Deletions cut 1 base from V and 0 bases from J, with 7 bases between. The CDR3 protein is CASSQGASSYNSPLHL. CDR3 coding DNA: TGTGCCAGCAGCCAAGGGGCGAGCTCCTATAATTCACCCCTCCACCTT.

The rearrangement links TRBV7-9 to TRBJ2-5; D might be TRBD2 (5 bases). In germline, CDR1 is SEHNR, CDR2 FQNEAQ (reference sequence). The CDR3 loop spans 14 amino acids. V lost 5 bases and J 5 bases, leaving 15 bases between the germline ends. CDR3 DNA: TGTGCCAGCAGCGTCTCGTGGGGAGTGGAGACCCAGTACTTC. Protein product: CASSVSWGVETQYF.

With respect to this clonotype: Just one base apart from a much larger clone, this may be a read error. V is TRBV7-2 and J is TRBJ2-3, with a weak D call TRBD1 (6 bases). Germline CDR1 reads SGHTA; CDR2 reads FQGNSA. CDR3 length equals 15 residues. V was clipped by 8 bases and J by 0 bases, with 15 bases between them. The CDR3 is CASGEPRGSTDTQYF. Written as DNA, the CDR3 is TGTGCCAGCGGCGAGCCCAGGGGAAGCACAGATACGCAGTATTTT.

This clonotype has more than one count but fewer than ten. The chain combines TRBV7-2 with TRBJ2-3, with TRBD2 matching over 10 bases. After removal of 4 bases from V and 6 bases from J, the junction contained 10 bases not matched to a gene. This CDR3 has 16 residues. Germline CDR1 reads SGHTA; CDR2 reads FQGNSA. CDR3 DNA: TGTGCCAGCAGCTCGCCGCGGACTAGCGGAGGGGATACGCAGTATTTT. This codes for CASSSPRTSGGDTQYF.

The chain recombines TRBV11-2 with TRBJ1-2; weak D call: TRBD1 (6 bases). Deletions cut 3 bases from V and 3 bases from J, with 14 bases between. Germline V CDR1 and CDR2: SGHAT, FQNNGV. This CDR3 spans 15 amino acids. CDR3 in DNA: TGTGCCAGCAGCTTTTCAGGGGAGTTGGACTATGGCTACACCTTC. It encodes CASSFSGELDYGYTF.

The V gene is TRBV27, the J gene TRBJ2-3; 11 bases fit TRBD2. The V and J ends lost 4 bases and 0 bases, in that order; junction bases with no gene match: 12. The CDR3 has 19 amino acids. Germline CDR1 reads MNHEY; CDR2 reads SMNVEV (reference sequence). CDR3 DNA sequence: TGTGCCAGCAGTTCCCCGGGGGGGACTAGCGGATCTAGCACAGATACGCAGTATTTT. The encoded protein is CASSSPGGTSGSSTDTQYF.

V and J are TRBV9 and TRBJ2-3; 10 bases map to TRBD2. Germline assignment: CDR1 SGDLS and CDR2 YYNGEE. V shed 0 bases, J shed 2 bases, and the junction held 12 bases outside the gene matches. CDR3 length equals 19 residues. This CDR3 is CASSVDPKTSGFHTDTQYF. CDR3 sequence (DNA): TGTGCCAGCAGCGTAGACCCCAAGACTAGCGGGTTCCACACAGATACGCAGTATTTT.

This clonotype was picked up a small number of times. The CDR3: CSARDSWASGGNEQFF. The CDR3 region has the DNA TGCAGTGCTAGAGATAGTTGGGCTAGCGGGGGCAATGAGCAGTTCTTC. V and J are TRBV20-1 and TRBJ2-1; 10 bases are a match to TRBD2. V lost 0 bases, J lost 6 bases, and 8 bases stayed unmatched. The CDR3 runs to 16 residues. Germline CDR1 and CDR2: DFQATT and SNEGSKA (reference sequence).

The chain is built from TRBV7-8 and TRBJ2-1; possibly TRBD1 for D (6 bases). There are 14 residues in the CDR3. Deletions cut 3 bases from V and 6 bases from J, with 12 bases between. Germline V gives CDR1 SGHVS, CDR2 FQNEAQ. The CDR3 DNA is TGTGCCAGCAGCTTGGTGGGGGCCTCCAATGAGCAGTTCTTC. Protein sequence: CASSLVGASNEQFF.

This clonotype was observed a handful of times. The rearrangement joins TRBV6-5 to TRBJ1-1; D might be TRBD1 (6 bases). CDR3 size: 15 residues. The germline V gene encodes CDR1 MNHEY and CDR2 SVGAGI. Trimming cost V 11 bases and J 0 bases, with 19 bases left between them. CDR3 bases: TGTGCCGGCAAATCAGGACAGTATCTGAACACTGAAGCTTTCTTT. Residues: CAGKSGQYLNTEAFF.